A single sample is the source of the 19 T cell receptor beta chains below, sequenced in a study of T cell repertoires in cytomegalovirus infection. These receptors are not linked to any known antigen. TCRdb redid the calling of the reads with MiXCR, one entry per CDR3 protein. The data show hundreds of thousands of distinct CDR3 sequences, roughly 36% seen once. The sequencing here drew on cultured PBMCs, taken from culture after CMV antigen stimulation. The origin of the receptors is a human donor in good health (CMV status not recorded). Some clones in this sample may be carry-over from other donors' samples.

This clonotype came up a few times. The V gene is TRBV11-3, the J gene TRBJ2-7; D uncertain. Germline V gives CDR1 SGHNT, CDR2 YENEEA. The CDR3 sequence is 14 residues long. Trimming removed 1 base at V and 6 bases at J, with 13 bases between. The CDR3 loop is CASSLGLGIGEQYF. CDR3 DNA: TGTGCCAGCAGCTTAGGCCTAGGGATCGGCGAGCAGTACTTC.

The genes are TRBV4-1 and TRBJ2-1; no firm D call. Germline CDR1 MGHRA, CDR2 YSYEKL. Trimming shortened V by 1 base and J by 0 bases, and 13 bases separated the two germline ends. The CDR3 totals 17 residues. For the CDR3, the DNA is TGCGCCAGCAGCCAAGTTAGTTTTGTCCGCTCCTACAATGAGCAGTTCTTC. It encodes CASSQVSFVRSYNEQFF.

The gene calls are TRBV11-2 and TRBJ2-7; 9 nucleotides match TRBD2. This CDR3 is 15 amino acids long. Germline V gene lookup returns CDR1 SGHAT and CDR2 FQNNGV. The junction had 3 bases not matched to a gene; V was cut back by 3 bases and J by 0 bases. The CDR3 loop is CASSLQRGASYEQYF. The CDR3 DNA reads TGTGCCAGCAGCTTGCAGCGGGGGGCCTCCTACGAGCAGTACTTC. The full variable domain, its missing parts supplied by reference TRBV11-2 and TRBJ2-7, is EAGVAQSPRYKIIEKRQSVAFWCNPISGHATLYWYQQILGQGPKLLIQFQNNGVVDDSQLPKDRFSAERLKGVDSTLKIQPAKLEDSAVYLCASSLQRGASYEQYFGPGTRLTVT.

The J gene is TRBJ2-7, the V gene TRBV4-3; D not certain. Trimming shortened V by 0 bases and J by 3 bases, and 15 bases separated the two germline ends. This CDR3 region has 16 residues. Per the germline V gene, CDR1 is LGHNA and CDR2 is YSLEER. The DNA of the CDR3 is TGCGCCAGCAGCCAAGATTATACGGTTTCGGGCTACGAGCAGTACTTC. It is translated as CASSQDYTVSGYEQYF.

This rearrangement joins TRBV6-1 to TRBJ2-3; D is possibly TRBD2 (5 bases). V shed 7 bases and J shed 0 bases, with 14 bases lying between them. CDR1 and CDR2 from the germline V gene are MNHNS and SASEGT. The CDR3 runs to 15 residues. This CDR3 reads CASTQRGSSTDTQYF. The CDR3 bases are TGTGCCAGCACCCAACGGGGATCTAGCACAGATACGCAGTATTTT.

The chain links TRBV27 to TRBJ1-2; D gene ambiguous. Trimming removed 6 bases at V and 5 bases at J, with 19 bases between. Per germline, CDR1 MNHEY and CDR2 SMNVEV (reference sequence). The CDR3 length is 15 residues. The CDR3 here is CASSPSRGVPYGYTF. The CDR3 nucleotides read TGTGCCAGCAGCCCAAGTCGCGGCGTCCCTTATGGCTACACCTTC.

This clonotype has a single count. V is TRBV6-1 and J is TRBJ2-2; TRBD2 aligns across 9 bases. Germline lookup yields CDR1 MNHNS and CDR2 SASEGT. The CDR3 runs 15 residues. V lost 6 bases and J lost 1; bases outside the gene matches: 3. The CDR3 here is CASSIAGVNTGELFF. The CDR3 region has the DNA TGTGCCAGCAGCATAGCGGGGGTGAACACCGGGGAGCTGTTTTTT.

A few counts support this clonotype. V usage is TRBV28 and J usage is TRBJ1-2, with D unresolved. The germline CDR1 and CDR2 sequences are MDHEN and SYDVKM. V lost 3 bases and J 4 bases, leaving 6 bases between the germline ends. This CDR3 has 12 amino acids. The CDR3 DNA reads TGTGCCAGCAGTTTGCATCCCTATGGCTACACCTTC. This translates into CASSLHPYGYTF.

The genes are TRBV10-3 and TRBJ2-3; unclear D gene. Trimming pared 3 bases from V and 5 bases from J, leaving 21 bases between. The length of the CDR3 is 17 residues. Germline CDR1 reads ENHRY; CDR2 reads SYGVKD. This chain's CDR3 is CAISESTRLRDGDTQYF. The CDR3 DNA follows: TGTGCCATCAGTGAATCGACAAGACTTAGGGATGGAGATACGCAGTATTTT.

The CDR3 nucleotides are TGTGCCAGCAGTGAAGCCCTAGCGGGAGGGGTTAATGAGCAGTTCTTC. Residues: CASSEALAGGVNEQFF. This rearrangement joins TRBV6-1 to TRBJ2-1, with TRBD2 matching 12 bases. V trimming: 0 bases; J trimming: 7 bases; junction bases outside the gene matches: 4. The V gene's germline CDR1 is MNHNS and CDR2 SASEGT. The CDR3 consists of 16 residues.

The chain recombines TRBV7-6 with TRBJ2-5; 7 bases map to TRBD2. V shed 8 bases, J shed 3 bases, and the junction held 12 bases outside the gene matches. CDR1 and CDR2 (germline): SGHVS, FNYEAQ. This CDR3 is built from 15 residues. The CDR3 spells CASGPPGGTKETQYF. The DNA for the CDR3 is TGTGCCAGCGGACCCCCGGGGGGTACGAAAGAGACCCAGTACTTC.

There are a few counts of this clonotype. The chain combines TRBV10-3 with TRBJ1-1; TRBD1 matches at 9 bases. Trimming removed 2 bases from V and 4 bases from J; junction bases left unmatched: 8. The CDR3 extends over 16 amino acids. Germline values: CDR1 ENHRY, CDR2 SYGVKD. CDR3 in DNA: TGTGCCATCAGTGAGGCTACAGGGGGCGCGGGCACTGAAGCTTTCTTT. Translating it yields CAISEATGGAGTEAFF.

CDR3 amino acids: CSARGRPSSYEQYF. CDR3 nucleotide sequence: TGCAGTGCTAGGGGCCGCCCTAGCTCCTACGAGCAGTACTTC. The J gene is TRBJ2-7, the V gene TRBV20-1; no clear D gene. V shed 3 bases and J shed 0 bases, with 12 bases lying between them. Germline V gene sequence: CDR1 DFQATT, CDR2 SNEGSKA (reference sequence). This CDR3 comprises 14 residues.

The chain carries TRBV7-2 and TRBJ2-1, with 7 bases aligning to TRBD2. Germline assignment: CDR1 SGHTA and CDR2 FQGNSA. The CDR3 is 14 residues long. V shed 5 bases and J 7 bases; nucleotides not matched to a gene: 8. CDR3: CASSGGVLWNEQFF. CDR3 coding DNA: TGTGCCAGCAGCGGGGGGGTCCTTTGGAATGAGCAGTTCTTC.

This clonotype was observed a handful of times. The chain recombines TRBV20-1 with TRBJ2-3; 9 bases line up with TRBD2. V shed 5 bases and J 0 bases; nucleotides not matched to a gene: 3. CDR1 is DFQATT, CDR2 SNEGSKA, per germline (reference sequence). This CDR3 is 14 amino acids long. As DNA, the CDR3 is TGCAGTGCTGCAGCGGGGGGTAGCACAGATACGCAGTATTTT. The encoded protein is CSAAAGGSTDTQYF.

The chain joins TRBV6-8 to TRBJ2-5, with 7 bases aligning to TRBD1. CDR1 and CDR2 (germline): MNHGY, SAAAGT. After removal of 5 bases from V and 3 bases from J, the junction contained 6 bases not matched to a gene. CDR3 length: 14 residues. CDR3 sequence (DNA): TGTGCCAGCAGTGACGGACAGGAAAAAGAGACCCAGTACTTC. The encoded protein is CASSDGQEKETQYF.

The CDR3 DNA reads as TGTGCCAGCAGCTTATCGGGGAGCCGCGAAGGCACAGATACGCAGTATTTT. Protein product: CASSLSGSREGTDTQYF. The chain combines TRBV7-8 with TRBJ2-3; D perhaps matches TRBD2 (5 bases). This CDR3 has 17 amino acids. V lost 2 bases and J lost 1, with 16 bases in between. Germline V gives CDR1 SGHVS, CDR2 FQNEAQ.

The chain carries TRBV7-9 and TRBJ1-1; 9 bases map to TRBD1. V dropped 6 bases and J dropped 1; count of bases not matched to a gene: 3. The CDR3 totals 14 residues. Germline CDR1 and CDR2: SEHNR and FQNEAQ (reference sequence). The CDR3 region has the DNA TGTGCCAGCAGACCACAGGGGGCGAACACTGAAGCTTTCTTT. This gives the protein CASRPQGANTEAFF.

On this clonotype itself: A read error is possible here, since a much larger clone lies one base away. The rearrangement links TRBV7-2 to TRBJ1-4; TRBD1 is a possible D gene (5 bases). This CDR3 has 15 residues. Per the germline V gene, CDR1 is SGHTA and CDR2 is FQGNSA. CDR3 protein: CASSQSGKSNKKLFF. The CDR3 DNA reads as TGTGCCAGCAGCCAGTCAGGGAAATCTAATAAAAAACTGTTTTTT.